The 20 T cell receptor beta chains reported below all come from one sample, sequenced in a study of T cells in Graves' hyperthyroidism and ophthalmopathy. The investigators amplified TCR beta CDR3 regions from RNA transcripts. HTBI primers drove first-round RT-PCR of the TCR CDR3. In TCRdb, the multiplex PCR reads were re-called with MiXCR into one record per CDR3 protein. This table has 270,000 or so distinct CDR3 sequences, 13% to 15% appearing once. Input material: blood. Receptors were obtained from a woman between 45 and 60 years old with Graves' hyperthyroidism that later progressed to Graves' ophthalmopathy.

This clonotype was counted at least ten times. The chain links TRBV20-1 to TRBJ2-3; D is undetermined. Trimming cost V 0 bases and J 2 bases, with 6 bases left between them. Germline CDR1 is DFQATT and CDR2 is SNEGSKA (reference sequence). The CDR3 consists of 13 residues. CDR3 sequence: CSARDSYTDTQYF. CDR3 coding DNA: TGCAGTGCTAGAGACAGTTACACAGATACGCAGTATTTT.

J is TRBJ2-3 and V is TRBV4-2; TRBD2 is a possible D gene (6 bases). The CDR3 length is 17 residues. V lost 0 bases to trimming and J lost 0 bases, with 13 bases between them. Per the germline V gene, CDR1 is LGHNA and CDR2 is YNFKEQ. This chain's CDR3 is CASSQEVGRSSTDTQYF. CDR3 nucleotide sequence: TGTGCCAGCAGCCAAGAGGTCGGGAGATCTAGCACAGATACGCAGTATTTT.

This clonotype was counted between two and nine times. The rearrangement uses TRBV5-1 and TRBJ1-4, with 9 bases matching TRBD1. The germline gives CDR1 SGHRS, CDR2 YFSETQ. This CDR3 is 16 amino acids long. The junction had 5 bases not matched to a gene; V was cut back by 0 bases and J by 5 bases. The CDR3 region is CASSLGSGQGNEKLFF. The CDR3 DNA follows: TGCGCCAGCAGCTTGGGGTCCGGACAGGGGAATGAAAAACTGTTTTTT.

Many counts were recorded for this clonotype. V and J are TRBV7-6 and TRBJ2-7; D is tentatively TRBD1 or TRBD2 (5 bases each). Germline V gene sequence: CDR1 SGHVS, CDR2 FNYEAQ. Deletions cut 1 base from V and 0 bases from J, with 10 bases between. This CDR3 contains 15 residues. CDR3 nucleotides: TGTGCCAGCAGCTTAGTGTCGGGGCTCTCCTACGAGCAGTACTTC. Translated: CASSLVSGLSYEQYF. The full variable domain, its missing parts supplied by reference TRBV7-6 and TRBJ2-7, is GAGVSQSPRYKVTKRGQDVALRCDPISGHVSLYWYRQALGQGPEFLTYFNYEAQQDKSGLPNDRFSAERPEGSISTLTIQRTEQRDSAMYRCASSLVSGLSYEQYFGPGTRLTVT.

The table lists this clonotype with a count of one. The chain employs TRBV27 and TRBJ2-1; D might be TRBD1 or TRBD2, each matching 5 bases. This CDR3 contains 17 residues. The V and J ends lost 2 bases and 5 bases respectively, with 19 bases between them. CDR1 and CDR2 (germline): MNHEY, SMNVEV (reference sequence). CDR3 DNA: TGTGCCAGCAGTTTAGTACGTATGGGCCGAGGGGACAATGAGCAGTTCTTC. Translating gives CASSLVRMGRGDNEQFF.

This clonotype came up many times. This chain connects TRBV5-1 to TRBJ1-2, with TRBD1 as a possible D gene (5 bases). The CDR3 has 14 residues. V was pared by 4 bases and J by 2 bases, with 12 bases between. The germline V gene has CDR1 SGHRS and CDR2 YFSETQ. For the CDR3, the DNA is TGCGCCAGCAGCCTTGAGCAGGGAAACTATGGCTACACCTTC. Encoded protein: CASSLEQGNYGYTF.

This clonotype showed up just a few times. This chain connects TRBV7-9 to TRBJ2-2; D is perhaps TRBD1 (5 bases). Germline values: CDR1 SEHNR, CDR2 FQNEAQ (reference sequence). This CDR3 is 16 amino acids long. V lost 1 base and J 2 bases, leaving 11 bases between the germline ends. CDR3 region: CASSLGGGVNTGELFF. The CDR3, as DNA: TGTGCCAGCAGCTTAGGGGGCGGTGTCAACACCGGGGAGCTGTTTTTT.

The rearrangement links TRBV7-9 to TRBJ2-3; 7 bases match TRBD2. Germline values: CDR1 SEHNR, CDR2 FQNEAQ (reference sequence). The CDR3 is 15 amino acids. V lost 5 bases to trimming and J lost 1 base; unmatched junction nucleotides: 6. CDR3 sequence reads: CASSLRGGRTDTQYF. For the CDR3, the DNA is TGTGCCAGCAGCCTCCGGGGAGGGCGCACAGATACGCAGTATTTT.

This clonotype was observed a few times. The chain recombines TRBV12-5 with TRBJ1-1; D remains unclear. This CDR3 region has 17 residues. Germline CDR1 reads LGHNT; CDR2 reads FRNRAP. The ends were cut back, 7 bases at V and 2 bases at J, with 23 bases in the middle. CDR3 amino acids: CASVRIGRTLLNTEAFF. CDR3 bases: TGTGCTAGTGTCCGCATAGGGAGAACCCTACTAAACACTGAAGCTTTCTTT. The full variable domain, with the rest looked up from reference TRBV12-5 and TRBJ1-1, is DARVTQTPRHKVTEMGQEVTMRCQPILGHNTVFWYRQTMMQGLELLAYFRNRAPLDDSGMPKDRFSAEMPDATLATLKIQPSEPRDSAVYFCASVRIGRTLLNTEAFFGQGTRLTVV.

Turning to this clonotype: Just one base apart from a much larger clone, this may be a read error. The rearrangement joins TRBV12-3 or TRBV12-4 to TRBJ2-1, with TRBD2 as a possible D gene (6 bases). V was shortened by 5 bases and J by 0 bases, with 11 bases between the two germline ends. The CDR3 runs 15 residues. CDR3 in amino acids: CASSRAGSSYNEQFF. The CDR3 DNA reads TGTGCCAGCAGTCGGGCGGGGAGCTCCTACAATGAGCAGTTCTTC.

This clonotype was recorded at least ten times. This chain links TRBV11-2 with TRBJ1-1, with D tentatively TRBD1 (5 bases). From germline, CDR1 is SGHAT and CDR2 FQNNGV. The CDR3 loop spans 13 amino acids. The ends were cut back, 3 bases at V and 4 bases at J, with 9 bases in the middle. This CDR3 reads CASSLGLSTEAFF. The DNA for the CDR3 is TGTGCCAGCAGCTTGGGACTTAGCACTGAAGCTTTCTTT. The full variable domain, rest sourced from reference TRBV11-2 and TRBJ1-1, is EAGVAQSPRYKIIEKRQSVAFWCNPISGHATLYWYQQILGQGPKLLIQFQNNGVVDDSQLPKDRFSAERLKGVDSTLKIQPAKLEDSAVYLCASSLGLSTEAFFGQGTRLTVV.

This clonotype was picked up many times. The rearrangement uses TRBV18 and TRBJ2-1, with 14 bases aligning to TRBD2. The V and J ends lost 1 base and 7 bases, in that order; junction bases with no gene match: 6. Germline assignment: CDR1 KGHSH and CDR2 LQKENI. The CDR3 has 17 amino acids. This CDR3 is CASSPLGLAGAGNEQFF. Written as DNA, the CDR3 is TGTGCCAGCTCACCACTGGGACTAGCGGGAGCAGGTAATGAGCAGTTCTTC.

This clonotype was detected ten times or more. V gene TRBV7-3 combines with J gene TRBJ1-1; D is unresolved. V was pared by 2 bases and J by 2 bases, with 12 bases between. Germline V gene lookup returns CDR1 SGHTA and CDR2 FQGTGA. CDR3 length: 15 amino acids. This CDR3 reads CASSLDRMANTEAFF. DNA for the CDR3: TGTGCCAGCAGCTTAGATCGGATGGCTAACACTGAAGCTTTCTTT.

The chain employs TRBV10-2 and TRBJ1-5; D ambiguous. The CDR3 has 14 residues. V lost 5 bases and J lost 0, with 8 bases in between. Germline V lookup: CDR1 WSHSY, CDR2 SAAADI. The CDR3 DNA reads TGCGCCAGCAGTATAGACATTAGCAATCAGCCCCAGCATTTT. Its translation: CASSIDISNQPQHF.

V usage is TRBV9 and J usage is TRBJ2-5; D is uncertain. V was trimmed by 3 bases and J by 5 bases, leaving 11 bases between them. Germline values: CDR1 SGDLS, CDR2 YYNGEE. CDR3 length equals 13 residues. For the CDR3, the DNA is TGTGCCAGCAGCGACTCTCCGGCGGAGACCCAGTACTTC. Residues: CASSDSPAETQYF. Filled out from reference TRBV9 and TRBJ2-5, the complete variable domain reads DSGVTQTPKHLITATGQRVTLRCSPRSGDLSVYWYQQSLDQGLQFLIQYYNGEERAKGNILERFSAQQFPDLHSELNLSSLELGDSALYFCASSDSPAETQYFGPGTRLLVL.

The chain uses TRBV7-2 and TRBJ1-4, with a tentative D call TRBD1 (6 bases). The germline CDR1 and CDR2 sequences are SGHTA and FQGNSA. CDR3 size: 17 residues. Trimming stripped 1 base from V and 8 bases from J, with 20 bases between. The CDR3: CASSLGLTTGMGEKLFF. CDR3 nucleotides: TGTGCCAGCAGCTTAGGGTTGACCACAGGGATGGGAGAAAAACTGTTTTTT. The complete variable domain, with remaining parts taken from reference TRBV7-2 and TRBJ1-4, reads GAGVSQSPSNKVTEKGKDVELRCDPISGHTALYWYRQSLGQGLEFLIYFQGNSAPDKSGLPSDRFSAERTGGSVSTLTIQRTQQEDSAVYLCASSLGLTTGMGEKLFFGSGTQLSVL.

The V and J genes are TRBV15 and TRBJ2-1, with 8 bases identical to TRBD1. V lost 9 bases to trimming and J lost 8 bases; unmatched junction nucleotides: 15. Germline loops: CDR1 LNHNV, CDR2 YYDKDF (reference sequence). The CDR3 sequence is 15 residues long. CDR3 in amino acids: CATSPPGQGLDEQFF. The CDR3 DNA sequence: TGTGCCACGTCCCCTCCAGGACAGGGTCTAGATGAGCAGTTCTTC.

This chain connects TRBV30 to TRBJ2-7, with 10 bases aligning to TRBD1. The CDR3 contains 14 residues. Trimming removed 0 bases from V and 6 bases from J; junction bases left unmatched: 5. The germline gives CDR1 GTSNPN, CDR2 SVGIG (reference sequence). The chain's CDR3 is CAWSVSGTGAEQYF. As DNA, the CDR3 is TGTGCCTGGAGTGTATCCGGGACAGGGGCCGAGCAGTACTTC.

This clonotype showed up many times. The chain combines TRBV6-6 with TRBJ1-2; D may be TRBD1 (5 bases). The CDR3 is 19 residues long. V was clipped by 0 bases and J by 4 bases, with 24 bases between them. Germline V gives CDR1 MNHNY, CDR2 SVGAGI (reference sequence). The chain's CDR3 is CASSYSLEGPLHLRYGYTF. CDR3 coding DNA: TGTGCCAGCAGTTACTCGTTGGAGGGGCCCCTACACTTACGCTATGGCTACACCTTC.

This clonotype was counted only a few times. The chain has TRBV19 and TRBJ2-1; no reliable D call. Germline CDR1 and CDR2: LNHDA and SQIVND (reference sequence). V shed 3 bases and J shed 5 bases, with 20 bases lying between them. CDR3 length: 17 residues. The CDR3 DNA sequence: TGTGCCAGTAGTATCGGCAGTCCTCACCGGTCCGACAATGAGCAGTTCTTC. Its protein product is CASSIGSPHRSDNEQFF.